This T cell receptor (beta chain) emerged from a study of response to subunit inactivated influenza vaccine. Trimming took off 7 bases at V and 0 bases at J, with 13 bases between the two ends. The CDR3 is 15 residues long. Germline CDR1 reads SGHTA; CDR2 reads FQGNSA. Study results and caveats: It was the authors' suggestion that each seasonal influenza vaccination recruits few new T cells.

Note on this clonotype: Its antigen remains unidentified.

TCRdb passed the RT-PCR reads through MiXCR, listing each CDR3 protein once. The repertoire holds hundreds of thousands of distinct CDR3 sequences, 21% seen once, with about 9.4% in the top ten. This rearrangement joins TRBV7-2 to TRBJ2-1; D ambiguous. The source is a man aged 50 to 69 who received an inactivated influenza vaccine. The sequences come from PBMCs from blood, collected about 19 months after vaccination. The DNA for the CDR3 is TGTGCCAGCAATTGGGCAGCTGGCTCCTACAATGAGCAGTTCTTC. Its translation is CASNWAAGSYNEQFF. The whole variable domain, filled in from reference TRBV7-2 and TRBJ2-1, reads GAGVSQSPSNKVTEKGKDVELRCDPISGHTALYWYRQSLGQGLEFLIYFQGNSAPDKSGLPSDRFSAERTGGSVSTLTIQRTQQEDSAVYLCASNWAAGSYNEQFFGPGTRLTVL.